The 28 T cell receptor beta chains given below trace back to one sample, sequenced in a study of identical twins. A single record per CDR3 protein comes from TCRdb applying MiXCR to the 5' RACE reads. The table includes about 550,000 distinct CDR3 sequences, around 24% detected once. These data were also reused for a study on yellow fever vaccine responses in identical twins.

The sequenced sample was CD4+ T cells sorted from blood. All receptors come from a young woman in good health.

V gene TRBV5-6 combines with J gene TRBJ2-7; D is perhaps TRBD1 (5 bases). Germline values: CDR1 SGHDT, CDR2 YYEEEE. Trimming cost V 0 bases and J 3 bases, with 16 bases left between them. CDR3 length: 16 residues. The CDR3 bases are TGTGCCAGCAGCTTGGTTGGGGCCTCCAAGGTCTACGAGCAGTACTTC. Translated: CASSLVGASKVYEQYF.

This clonotype was observed at least ten times. This sequence joins TRBV12-3 or TRBV12-4 and TRBJ2-1, with D unresolved. CDR3 length: 11 residues. V shed 5 bases and J shed 6 bases, with 5 bases lying between them. The CDR3 sequence is CASSKINEQFF. CDR3 nucleotides: TGTGCCAGCAGTAAGATCAATGAGCAGTTCTTC.

This clonotype was observed a handful of times. The chain combines TRBV5-5 with TRBJ2-1, with 7 bases that match TRBD1. CDR3 length: 15 residues. V shed 4 bases and J 0 bases; nucleotides not matched to a gene: 4. Germline values: CDR1 SGHKS, CDR2 YYEKEE (reference sequence). The chain's CDR3 is CASSRDSASYNEQFF. The CDR3 DNA reads as TGTGCCAGCAGCAGGGACAGCGCCTCCTACAATGAGCAGTTCTTC.

This clonotype was observed once. The chain is built from TRBV28 and TRBJ2-7, with no clear D. The CDR3 totals 14 residues. The germline gives CDR1 MDHEN, CDR2 SYDVKM. Deletions cut 5 bases from V and 0 bases from J, with 11 bases between. The CDR3 loop reads CASSPRKASYEQYV. CDR3 nucleotide sequence: TGTGCCAGCAGTCCCCGGAAGGCCTCCTACGAGCAGTACGTC.

This clonotype was observed a handful of times. The genes are TRBV9 and TRBJ2-5; perhaps D is TRBD1 or TRBD2 (5 bases each). V was clipped by 3 bases and J by 1 base, with 16 bases between them. CDR3 length: 16 residues. CDR1 is SGDLS and CDR2 is YYNGEE in the germline V gene. The CDR3 sequence is CASSAGAVGTQETQYF. DNA for the CDR3: TGTGCCAGCAGCGCCGGGGCCGTAGGGACCCAAGAGACCCAGTACTTC.

This chain uses TRBV20-1 with TRBJ1-1; no reliable D call. CDR1 is DFQATT and CDR2 is SNEGSKA in the germline V gene (reference sequence). This CDR3 contains 14 residues. V shed 0 bases and J shed 4 bases, with 12 bases lying between them. CDR3 amino acids: CSARDLAGGTEAFF. For the CDR3, the DNA is TGCAGTGCTAGAGATCTGGCAGGAGGCACTGAAGCTTTCTTT.

The genes are TRBV6-5 and TRBJ1-2, with D maybe TRBD1 (6 bases). Germline V CDR1 and CDR2: MNHEY, SVGAGI. V was shortened by 5 bases and J by 4 bases, with 14 bases between the two germline ends. The CDR3 is 14 amino acids. CDR3 amino acids: CASSNLQGSYGYTF. The DNA of the CDR3 is TGTGCCAGCAGTAACCTCCAGGGGAGCTATGGCTACACCTTC.

The V and J genes are TRBV6-5 and TRBJ2-7; 11 positions agree with TRBD2. V dropped 0 bases and J dropped 0; count of bases not matched to a gene: 1. CDR3 length: 16 residues. The germline V gene encodes CDR1 MNHEY and CDR2 SVGAGI. In DNA form, the CDR3 reads TGTGCCAGCAGTTACTCACTAGCGGGAGCCTCCTACGAGCAGTACTTC. It codes for CASSYSLAGASYEQYF.

Remarks on this clonotype: Here the CDR3 omits its conserved ending phenylalanine or tryptophan, so a read error is the likely source. The DNA is left out, because the CDR3 cannot be placed on it with certainty; the CDR3 is given as TCRdb lists it. This chain joins TRBV27 and TRBJ2-7; no DNA check was done on the table's D call, TRBD1. Inclusive of both ends, the CDR3 amounts to 10 amino acids. The germline gives CDR1 MNHEY, CDR2 SMNVEV (reference sequence). The CDR3 spells CASSFAAFYG.

The chain employs TRBV7-9 and TRBJ1-1, with TRBD1 as a possible D gene (5 bases). Germline V lookup: CDR1 SEHNR, CDR2 FQNEAQ (reference sequence). Trimming removed 2 bases at V and 10 bases at J, with 11 bases between. The CDR3 contains 12 residues. The CDR3 region is CASSLMRGRAFF. CDR3 bases: TGTGCCAGCAGCTTAATGCGGGGGAGAGCTTTCTTT. The variable domain in full, completed from reference TRBV7-9 and TRBJ1-1, reads DTGVSQNPRHKITKRGQNVTFRCDPISEHNRLYWYRQTLGQGPEFLTYFQNEAQLEKSRLLSDRFSAERPKGSFSTLEIQRTEQGDSAMYLCASSLMRGRAFFGQGTRLTVV.

This chain joins TRBV12-3 or TRBV12-4 and TRBJ2-7, with D uncertain. V was cut by 3 bases and J by 0 bases, with 9 bases left in between. There are 14 residues in the CDR3. The DNA for the CDR3 is TGTGCCAGCAGTTTCAGACATACCTCCTACGAGCAGTACTTC. Translating gives CASSFRHTSYEQYF.

This clonotype was observed a handful of times. This chain links TRBV7-2 with TRBJ1-1; D gene uncertain. CDR3 length: 13 residues. CDR1 and CDR2 (germline): SGHTA, FQGNSA. Trimming shortened V by 7 bases and J by 6 bases, and 15 bases separated the two germline ends. The CDR3 loop is CASTIGSIAEAFF. The DNA for the CDR3 is TGTGCCAGCACTATCGGGTCCATCGCTGAAGCTTTCTTT.

The V gene is TRBV28, the J gene TRBJ2-3; D might be TRBD2 (5 bases). The V end lost 3 bases, the J end lost 2 bases, and 15 bases lay between the germline ends. Germline-derived CDR1 and CDR2 are MDHEN and SYDVKM. This CDR3 has 16 residues. CDR3 nucleotides: TGTGCCAGCAGTTTGTTAGGGTTAGCGAACACAGATACGCAGTATTTT. Its translation is CASSLLGLANTDTQYF.

The rearrangement joins TRBV12-3 or TRBV12-4 to TRBJ2-5, with 11 nucleotides matching TRBD2. The CDR3 runs 16 residues. With V trimmed by 5 bases and J by 4 bases, 9 bases remained unmatched. CDR3 sequence: CASSRGDLAGGETQYF. In DNA, the CDR3 is TGTGCCAGCAGTCGAGGGGATCTAGCGGGGGGAGAGACCCAGTACTTC.

The genes are TRBV2 and TRBJ2-1; 11 positions agree with TRBD2. The ends lost 3 bases at V and 6 bases at J; junction bases unmatched: 4. The CDR3 spans 15 residues. Germline V gives CDR1 SNHLY, CDR2 FYNNEI. CDR3 in amino acids: CASSEETSGVNEQFF. In nucleotides, the CDR3 is TGTGCCAGCAGTGAGGAGACTAGCGGGGTCAATGAGCAGTTCTTC.

This chain links TRBV12-3 or TRBV12-4 with TRBJ1-1; D is possibly TRBD1 (6 bases). The CDR3 has 13 amino acids. With 5 bases removed from V and 9 bases from J, the gap between germline ends came to 16 bases. The CDR3 here is CASSPVLTGQAFF. The CDR3 bases are TGTGCCAGCAGTCCTGTACTGACAGGACAAGCTTTCTTT.

This clonotype has at least ten counts. The chain combines TRBV5-1 with TRBJ2-1, with no clear D. V dropped 2 bases and J dropped 6 bases, with 15 bases sitting between them. CDR1 SGHRS and CDR2 YFSETQ come from the germline V gene. There are 15 residues in the CDR3. CDR3 nucleotides: TGCGCCAGCAGCTTATCCCCTGTAAAGGGCAATGAGCAGTTCTTC. Its protein is CASSLSPVKGNEQFF.

This clonotype was counted only a few times. This chain joins TRBV5-6 and TRBJ2-1; TRBD1 matches 7 bases. The length of the CDR3 is 15 residues. Germline V lookup: CDR1 SGHDT, CDR2 YYEEEE. V lost 4 bases and J lost 2; bases outside the gene matches: 6. The CDR3 loop reads CASSEGTATYNEQFF. CDR3 bases: TGTGCCAGCAGCGAAGGGACAGCAACCTACAATGAGCAGTTCTTC.

This clonotype was detected a few times. V usage is TRBV1 and J usage is TRBJ2-1; the table names TRBD2, a call not compared with the DNA. TRBV1 is marked as a pseudogene. This CDR3 spans 20 amino acids. The CDR3 is CTSSQRGSASGRAVYNEQFF. The CDR3 DNA sequence: TGCACCAGCAGCCAAAGGGGTTCCGCTAGCGGGAGGGCAGTCTACAATGAGCAGTTCTTC.

The sample holds a few counts of this clonotype. This chain uses TRBV13 with TRBJ1-4, with D unclear. V was pared by 5 bases and J by 0 bases, with 10 bases between. This CDR3 has 15 residues. Looked up from germline, CDR1 is PRHDT and CDR2 is FYEKMQ (reference sequence). The CDR3 protein is CASSPRIATNEKLFF. The CDR3 bases are TGTGCCAGCAGCCCGCGGATAGCAACTAATGAAAAACTGTTTTTT.

This chain links TRBV7-9 with TRBJ2-3; D remains unclear. V lost 4 bases, J lost 4 bases, and 9 bases lay in between. Germline V gene lookup returns CDR1 SEHNR and CDR2 FQNEAQ (reference sequence). The CDR3 loop spans 13 amino acids. Written as DNA, the CDR3 is TGTGCCAGCAGCTCCAGTTTCTCAGATACGCAGTATTTT. This codes for CASSSSFSDTQYF.

The CDR3 reads CASSPPTGGGYTF. In DNA form, the CDR3 reads TGTGCCAGCAGCCCACCTACAGGGGGTGGCTACACCTTC. This rearrangement joins TRBV7-2 to TRBJ1-2, with 8 bases lining up with TRBD1. J gave up 7 bases and V 5 bases, and 6 bases lay outside the gene matches. This CDR3 spans 13 amino acids. The germline V gene has CDR1 SGHTA and CDR2 FQGNSA.

The J gene is TRBJ2-5, the V gene TRBV12-3 or TRBV12-4, with D tentatively TRBD1 (6 bases). V lost 3 bases, J lost 6 bases, and 14 bases lay in between. The CDR3 contains 14 residues. CDR3 nucleotides: TGTGCCAGCAGTTTCTCCCAGGGGATGCAGACCCAGTACTTC. This encodes CASSFSQGMQTQYF.

The CDR3 region is CASSLGGKNSLYGYTF. CDR3 bases: TGTGCCAGCAGCTTAGGGGGGAAGAATTCCCTGTATGGCTACACCTTC. The chain combines TRBV11-2 with TRBJ1-2, with D maybe TRBD1 (5 bases). The CDR3 is 16 residues long. V dropped 1 base and J dropped 5 bases, with 17 bases sitting between them. Germline assignment: CDR1 SGHAT and CDR2 FQNNGV. The full variable domain, completed using reference TRBV11-2 and TRBJ1-2, is EAGVAQSPRYKIIEKRQSVAFWCNPISGHATLYWYQQILGQGPKLLIQFQNNGVVDDSQLPKDRFSAERLKGVDSTLKIQPAKLEDSAVYLCASSLGGKNSLYGYTFGSGTRLTVV.

The chain has TRBV15 and TRBJ2-1; unclear D gene. CDR1 LNHNV and CDR2 YYDKDF come from the germline V gene (reference sequence). CDR3 length: 16 residues. Trimming stripped 5 bases from V and 0 bases from J, with 14 bases between. CDR3 DNA: TGTGCCACCAGCGGCTATACCGTACCCTCCTACAATGAGCAGTTCTTC. The encoded protein is CATSGYTVPSYNEQFF.

This clonotype has just a few counts. V is TRBV4-1 and J is TRBJ2-1; either TRBD1 or TRBD2 may supply D (5 bases each). The CDR3 totals 15 residues. Germline V gene lookup returns CDR1 MGHRA and CDR2 YSYEKL. V dropped 1 base and J dropped 2 bases, with 9 bases sitting between them. Written as DNA, the CDR3 is TGCGCCAGCAGCCAAGCCCCGGGACCCTACAATGAGCAGTTCTTC. It encodes CASSQAPGPYNEQFF.

The chain employs TRBV6-5 and TRBJ2-2; D uncertain. Germline CDR1 and CDR2: MNHEY and SVGAGI. V lost 0 bases and J lost 2, with 10 bases in between. The CDR3 has 16 residues. CDR3 loop: CASSYSLLANTGELFF. The CDR3 bases are TGTGCCAGCAGTTACTCCCTCTTGGCCAACACCGGGGAGCTGTTTTTT.

The chain combines TRBV25-1 with TRBJ2-6, with no clear D. V shed 6 bases and J shed 0 bases, with 3 bases lying between them. This CDR3 region has 13 residues. Germline V gene sequence: CDR1 MGHDK, CDR2 SYGVNS. The CDR3 is CASSYSGANVLTF. In nucleotides, the CDR3 is TGTGCCAGCAGCTACTCTGGGGCCAACGTCCTGACTTTC. The whole variable domain, remainder taken from reference TRBV25-1 and TRBJ2-6, is EADIYQTPRYLVIGTGKKITLECSQTMGHDKMYWYQQDPGMELHLIHYSYGVNSTEKGDLSSESTVSRIRTEHFPLTLESARPSHTSQYLCASSYSGANVLTFGAGSRLTVL.